Following are 29 T cell receptor beta chains from one sample sequenced in a study of blood T cell repertoires in COVID-19. Data came from immunoSEQ multiplex PCR; TCRdb stores just in-frame clones and leaves some out. The profile shows 100,000 or so clones, about 76% of them singletons. The sample comprised peripheral blood. The receptors originated from a woman between 65 and 79 years old with acute or convalescent COVID-19.

V gene TRBV7-2 combines with J gene TRBJ1-1, with D tentatively TRBD1 (6 bases). CDR1 is SGHTA and CDR2 is FQGNSA in the germline V gene. The V gene lost 6 bases and the J gene lost 0 bases, with 11 bases spanning the gap. The CDR3 is 14 amino acids. Here the CDR3 reads CASSRDRLNTEAFF. In DNA, the CDR3 is TGTGCCAGCAGTCGCGACAGGTTGAACACTGAAGCTTTCTTT.

This clone qualifies as medium-sized. The chain has TRBV9 and TRBJ2-1, with D unclear. The germline V gene has CDR1 SGDLS and CDR2 YYNGEE. There are 13 residues in the CDR3. V was trimmed by 0 bases and J by 6 bases, leaving 7 bases between them. CDR3 bases: TGTGCCAGCAGCGTAGAGCTACGCAATGAGCAGTTCTTC. Its protein is CASSVELRNEQFF.

The chain recombines TRBV7-8 with TRBJ1-5; D uncertain. The CDR3 extends over 15 amino acids. Germline CDR1 SGHVS, CDR2 FQNEAQ. Trimming took 3 bases from V and 0 from J, leaving 9 bases between them. The CDR3 reads CASSLNSLSNQPQHF. CDR3 nucleotides: TGTGCCAGCAGCTTGAACAGCCTTAGCAATCAGCCCCAGCATTTT.

The chain has TRBV28 and TRBJ1-4; D uncertain. Deletions cut 8 bases from V and 4 bases from J, with 20 bases between. Germline V lookup: CDR1 MDHEN, CDR2 SYDVKM. The CDR3 runs to 16 residues. The CDR3 reads CASAEPYGGGNEKLFF. CDR3 DNA sequence: TGTGCCAGCGCCGAACCTTATGGCGGAGGTAATGAAAAACTGTTTTTT.

The chain joins TRBV5-1 to TRBJ2-3, with TRBD2 matching over 7 bases. The ends lost 7 bases at V and 1 base at J; junction bases unmatched: 6. This CDR3 is built from 14 residues. Germline V gene data show CDR1 as SGHRS and CDR2 as YFSETQ. Written as DNA, the CDR3 is TGCGCCAGCGGGGAGCGGGGACGCACAGATACGCAGTATTTT. Encoded protein: CASGERGRTDTQYF.

By share, this clone counts as medium-sized. The chain recombines TRBV7-9 with TRBJ2-1; 7 bases match TRBD1. The junction had 12 bases not matched to a gene; V was cut back by 5 bases and J by 2 bases. This CDR3 spans 17 amino acids. Germline values: CDR1 SEHNR, CDR2 FQNEAQ (reference sequence). The DNA for the CDR3 is TGTGCCAGCAGCCCACCTACAGGGGTGAGGACCTACAATGAGCAGTTCTTC. Protein: CASSPPTGVRTYNEQFF. The entire variable domain, with the rest obtained from reference TRBV7-9 and TRBJ2-1, is as follows: DTGVSQNPRHKITKRGQNVTFRCDPISEHNRLYWYRQTLGQGPEFLTYFQNEAQLEKSRLLSDRFSAERPKGSFSTLEIQRTEQGDSAMYLCASSPPTGVRTYNEQFFGPGTRLTVL.

V usage is TRBV5-4 and J usage is TRBJ1-5, with 7 bases matching TRBD1. Per germline, CDR1 SGHNT and CDR2 YYREEE (reference sequence). The CDR3 covers 14 residues. V shed 6 bases, J shed 0 bases, and the junction held 3 bases outside the gene matches. CDR3 in amino acids: CASTRQGSNQPQHF. The CDR3 DNA follows: TGTGCCAGCACCAGACAGGGTAGCAATCAGCCCCAGCATTTT.

The chain couples TRBV5-3 to TRBJ1-5; a possible D gene is TRBD1 (6 bases). TRBV5-3 is identified as an open reading frame with a role that is uncertain. V was clipped by 4 bases and J by 0 bases, with 35 bases between them. The CDR3 consists of 23 residues. The CDR3 DNA reads as TGTGCCAGAAGCACAAGGATCACCGGGACACCCCTTTTTGGGTGGGATAGCAATCAGCCCCAGCATTTT. It is translated as CARSTRITGTPLFGWDSNQPQHF.

The CDR3 coding sequence is TGTGCCAGCAGTTCCCCGACAGGGGGGGGTGAAGCTTTCTTT. It codes for CASSSPTGGGEAFF. The chain is built from TRBV27 and TRBJ1-1; 9 nucleotides align to TRBD1. The V gene's germline CDR1 is MNHEY and CDR2 SMNVEV (reference sequence). V lost 4 bases to trimming and J lost 7 bases; unmatched junction nucleotides: 7. The CDR3 is 14 amino acids.

This chain uses TRBV12-5 with TRBJ2-1; a weak D match, TRBD1 (5 bases). Germline V lookup: CDR1 LGHNT, CDR2 FRNRAP. This CDR3 comprises 13 residues. Deletions cut 4 bases from V and 5 bases from J, with 9 bases between. CDR3 nucleotide sequence: TGTGCTAGTGGTTCGGAAGGGGACAATGAGCAGTTCTTC. This codes for CASGSEGDNEQFF.

The chain couples TRBV4-3 to TRBJ2-3, with 10 bases matching TRBD2. Looked up from germline, CDR1 is LGHNA and CDR2 is YSLEER. J gave up 1 base and V 0 bases, and 1 base lay outside the gene matches. The CDR3 totals 16 residues. CDR3 loop: CASSQEGTSGTDTQYF. The DNA of the CDR3 is TGCGCCAGCAGCCAAGAGGGGACTAGCGGCACAGATACGCAGTATTTT.

The rearrangement links TRBV15 to TRBJ2-1; TRBD1 agrees at 9 bases. The CDR3 is made up of 15 amino acids. The germline V gene encodes CDR1 LNHNV and CDR2 YYDKDF (reference sequence). V dropped 3 bases and J dropped 5; count of bases not matched to a gene: 5. DNA for the CDR3: TGTGCCACCAGCAGGCGGGACAGGGAGGACAATGAGCAGTTCTTC. Protein sequence: CATSRRDREDNEQFF. The entire variable domain, with the rest obtained from reference TRBV15 and TRBJ2-1, is as follows: DAMVIQNPRYQVTQFGKPVTLSCSQTLNHNVMYWYQQKSSQAPKLLFHYYDKDFNNEADTPDNFQSRRPNTSFCFLDIRSPGLGDTAMYLCATSRRDREDNEQFFGPGTRLTVL.

The rearrangement joins TRBV6-5 to TRBJ2-3; 8 nucleotides agree with TRBD2. From germline, CDR1 is MNHEY and CDR2 SVGAGI. V lost 5 bases and J lost 0; bases outside the gene matches: 1. The CDR3 loop spans 14 amino acids. CDR3: CASSRTSSTDTQYF. The CDR3 nucleotides read TGTGCCAGCAGTCGGACTAGCAGCACAGATACGCAGTATTTT.

The CDR3 here is CAISDDSSSSYEQYF. The CDR3 region has the DNA TGTGCCATCAGTGACGACTCGAGTAGCTCCTACGAGCAGTACTTC. V gene TRBV10-3 combines with J gene TRBJ2-7; D gene unclear. Germline CDR1 and CDR2: ENHRY and SYGVKD. Trimming cost V 3 bases and J 0 bases, with 12 bases left between them. This CDR3 region has 15 residues.

CDR3 amino acids: CASSPLGFGQGVNSPLHF. In DNA form, the CDR3 reads TGTGCCAGCTCACCACTTGGATTCGGACAGGGGGTTAATTCACCCCTCCACTTT. This sequence joins TRBV18 and TRBJ1-6; the match to TRBD1 covers 10 bases. From germline, CDR1 is KGHSH and CDR2 LQKENI. V lost 1 base, J lost 6 bases, and 9 bases stayed unmatched. This CDR3 comprises 18 residues.

CDR3 loop: CASSQDNERQLAGGRGNEQFF. In DNA form, the CDR3 reads TGCGCCAGCAGCCAAGATAATGAACGGCAACTAGCGGGGGGCCGAGGGAATGAGCAGTTCTTC. The chain couples TRBV4-1 to TRBJ2-1, with 12 bases matching TRBD2. Germline values: CDR1 MGHRA, CDR2 YSYEKL. This CDR3 spans 21 amino acids. V shed 0 bases and J 7 bases; nucleotides not matched to a gene: 19.

With regard to this clone: The same CDR3 is also encoded by other DNA sequences in this sample. The chain couples TRBV2 to TRBJ2-2; TRBD1 might be the D (5 bases). The CDR3 is 14 residues long. Trimming removed 4 bases at V and 1 base at J, with 7 bases between. The germline gives CDR1 SNHLY, CDR2 FYNNEI. The CDR3, as DNA: TGTGCCAGCAGTGGGGGCGGGAACACCGGGGAGCTGTTTTTT. This encodes CASSGGGNTGELFF.

V is TRBV19 and J is TRBJ1-2, with D possibly TRBD1 on 6 matching bases. Germline CDR1 is LNHDA and CDR2 is SQIVND (reference sequence). Trimming took 4 bases from V and 4 from J, leaving 13 bases between them. This CDR3 comprises 14 residues. The DNA for the CDR3 is TGTGCCAGTAGTACGCCAGGGGATACCTATGGCTACACCTTC. Its protein is CASSTPGDTYGYTF.

V is TRBV5-4 and J is TRBJ1-1, with 9 bases aligning to TRBD1. The CDR3 loop spans 14 amino acids. The ends lost 4 bases at V and 5 bases at J; junction bases unmatched: 6. The V gene's germline CDR1 is SGHNT and CDR2 YYREEE (reference sequence). The CDR3 nucleotides are TGTGCCAGCAGCGTACAGGGGGCGCCGACTGAAGCTTTCTTT. Amino acids: CASSVQGAPTEAFF.

The chain combines TRBV5-1 with TRBJ2-7, with D perhaps matching TRBD1 (5 bases). Germline V gives CDR1 SGHRS, CDR2 YFSETQ. V dropped 4 bases and J dropped 6 bases, with 14 bases sitting between them. The CDR3 loop spans 13 amino acids. In DNA, the CDR3 is TGCGCCAGCAGCCGTATCCAGGGTTCCGAGCAGTACTTC. Translation gives CASSRIQGSEQYF.

The chain is built from TRBV4-1 and TRBJ1-3; TRBD1 matches 7 bases. Germline trimming cut 0 bases from V and 5 bases from J; bases unmatched to any gene: 10. This CDR3 region has 17 residues. Looked up from germline, CDR1 is MGHRA and CDR2 is YSYEKL. The CDR3 is CASSQDSLPGGRNTIYF. The CDR3 region has the DNA TGCGCCAGCAGCCAAGATAGCCTGCCAGGGGGTAGAAACACCATATATTTT.

The J gene is TRBJ2-7, the V gene TRBV18, with 9 bases identical to TRBD1. This CDR3 is 14 amino acids long. The trim removed 6 bases at V and 6 bases at J, leaving 9 bases unmatched. The germline CDR1 and CDR2 sequences are KGHSH and LQKENI. In DNA, the CDR3 is TGTGCCAGCTCGCCCCCGGGACAGGGCGGCGAGCAGTACTTC. Its translation: CASSPPGQGGEQYF. Filled out from reference TRBV18 and TRBJ2-7, the complete variable domain reads NAGVMQNPRHLVRRRGQEARLRCSPMKGHSHVYWYRQLPEEGLKFMVYLQKENIIDESGMPKERFSAEFPKEGPSILRIQQVVRGDSAAYFCASSPPGQGGEQYFGPGTRLTVT.

This chain links TRBV10-3 with TRBJ1-6, with D maybe TRBD1 (5 bases). The CDR3 has 14 amino acids. V was pared by 2 bases and J by 7 bases, with 9 bases between. Germline CDR1 and CDR2: ENHRY and SYGVKD. The chain's CDR3 is CAISEAGYNSPLHF. The CDR3 DNA reads as TGTGCCATCAGTGAGGCAGGGTACAATTCACCCCTCCACTTT.

CDR3 sequence (DNA): TGTGCCAGCAGCGTATTTGGGGCTTCGGGAGAGACCCAGTACTTC. It encodes CASSVFGASGETQYF. The chain recombines TRBV9 with TRBJ2-5, with D possibly TRBD1 on 5 matching bases. Deletions cut 1 base from V and 4 bases from J, with 14 bases between. This CDR3 region has 15 residues. Germline values: CDR1 SGDLS, CDR2 YYNGEE.

The chain recombines TRBV10-2 with TRBJ2-5; TRBD1 matches 7 bases. Germline V gene data show CDR1 as WSHSY and CDR2 as SAAADI. The CDR3 loop spans 12 amino acids. J lost 4 bases, V lost 6 bases, and 2 bases had no gene match. The CDR3 coding sequence is TGCGCCAGCAGCCCAGGGGGAGAGACCCAGTACTTC. The encoded protein is CASSPGGETQYF.

The gene calls are TRBV19 and TRBJ1-4, with 7 bases fitting TRBD1. Germline V gives CDR1 LNHDA, CDR2 SQIVND (reference sequence). This CDR3 has 15 residues. Unmatched junction bases numbered 12, after V lost 9 bases and J lost 5 bases. In nucleotides, the CDR3 is TGTGCCAGCAAAACCCAGGGACAGAAAAATGAAAAACTGTTTTTT. Translated: CASKTQGQKNEKLFF.

The chain combines TRBV7-9 with TRBJ2-6; tentatively, D is TRBD1 (7 bases). Trimming shortened V by 11 bases and J by 4 bases, and 21 bases separated the two germline ends. Germline V gene sequence: CDR1 SEHNR, CDR2 FQNEAQ (reference sequence). The CDR3 sequence is 16 residues long. In DNA form, the CDR3 reads TGTGCCGGCGGGACGGACAGGCCCTTCGGGGCCAACGTCCTGACTTTC. It specifies CAGGTDRPFGANVLTF. Combining the CDR3 with reference TRBV7-9 and TRBJ2-6 gives the whole variable domain DTGVSQNPRHKITKRGQNVTFRCDPISEHNRLYWYRQTLGQGPEFLTYFQNEAQLEKSRLLSDRFSAERPKGSFSTLEIQRTEQGDSAMYLCAGGTDRPFGANVLTFGAGSRLTVL.

The rearrangement links TRBV14 to TRBJ2-1; a weak D match, TRBD1 (5 bases). The CDR3 consists of 14 residues. Trimming cost V 0 bases and J 8 bases, with 11 bases left between them. Germline V gene lookup returns CDR1 SGHDN and CDR2 FVKESK. The CDR3 loop is CASSQDLRGYEQFF. In DNA form, the CDR3 reads TGTGCCAGCAGCCAAGATCTAAGGGGATATGAGCAGTTCTTC.

The V call is TRBV7-8, the J call TRBJ1-1; maybe TRBD1 (6 bases). The CDR3 runs 13 residues. Looked up from germline, CDR1 is SGHVS and CDR2 is FQNEAQ. Trimming left V 1 base short and J 5 bases short, with 8 bases between. The CDR3 region has the DNA TGTGCCAGCAGCTTAGACAGGGTGACTGAAGCTTTCTTT. It codes for CASSLDRVTEAFF.